This T cell receptor beta chain was found in a study of shared clonotypes between healthy human individuals. Broader study findings: The naive CD4 repertoires of a handful of donors were compared, and about 5% of clonotypes were shared. Shared clonotypes across all four donors exceeded non-shared ones in generation probability. Estimated richness was generally greater in naive than memory subsets. The researchers took only blood, and tissue repertoires probably look different.

In regard to this clone: Its antigen is not identified.

The CDR3 contains 14 residues. Germline V gene data show CDR1 as KGHSY and CDR2 as FQNENV. Trimming took off 4 bases at V and 2 bases at J, with 12 bases between the two ends. Naive CD8 cells comprised CD45RO-negative, CCR7-positively selected cells, excluding terminally differentiated effector memory CD45RA+ cells. This table comes from immunoSEQ multiplex PCR, and its TCRdb copy is limited to in-frame clones, with some not included. Of hundreds of thousands of clones listed, approximately 95% are singletons. Sequenced sample: naive CD8+ T cells sorted from blood. This clonotype originated in a woman in her thirties in good health. This chain connects TRBV16 to TRBJ2-7; either TRBD1 or TRBD2 may fit D (5 bases each). DNA of the CDR3: TGTGCCAGCAGCCGTACCGGGACCACCTACGAGCAGTACTTC. This translates into CASSRTGTTYEQYF.